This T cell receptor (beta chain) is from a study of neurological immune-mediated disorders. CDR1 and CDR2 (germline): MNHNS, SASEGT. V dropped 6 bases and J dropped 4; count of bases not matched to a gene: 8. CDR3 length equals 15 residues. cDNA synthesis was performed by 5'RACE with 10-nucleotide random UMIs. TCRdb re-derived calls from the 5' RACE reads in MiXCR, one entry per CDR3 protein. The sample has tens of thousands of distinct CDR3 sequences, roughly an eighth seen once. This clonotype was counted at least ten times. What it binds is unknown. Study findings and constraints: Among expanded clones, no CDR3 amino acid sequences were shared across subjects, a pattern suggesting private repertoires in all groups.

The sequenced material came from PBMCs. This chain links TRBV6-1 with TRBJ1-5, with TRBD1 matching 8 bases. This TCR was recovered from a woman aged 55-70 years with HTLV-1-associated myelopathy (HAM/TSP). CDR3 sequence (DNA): TGTGCCAGCAGGAGGGACAGGTCAAGGAATCAGCCCCAGCATTTT. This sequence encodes CASRRDRSRNQPQHF.